Presented here are 5 T cell receptor beta chains from one specimen sequenced in a study of T cell responses to AZD1222 COVID-19 vaccine. Produced via immunoSEQ multiplex PCR; TCRdb's table is partial and in-frame only. This repertoire shows approximately 100,000 clones, more than 70% found once; its top ten account for 9.5% to 13%. The sample here was peripheral blood, taken 28 days after the second AZD1222 dose. All receptors derive from an adult who received the AZD1222 COVID-19 vaccine.

The rearrangement joins TRBV28 to TRBJ2-7, with TRBD2 as a possible D gene (8 bases). Deletions cut 6 bases from V and 4 bases from J, with 16 bases between. Germline CDR1 and CDR2: MDHEN and SYDVKM. This CDR3 comprises 14 residues. CDR3 region: CASSPGGTEYEQYF. The CDR3 DNA reads as TGTGCCAGCAGCCCGGGGGGGACAGAGTACGAGCAGTACTTC.

This clone appeared a few times. V usage is TRBV5-6 and J usage is TRBJ2-6; possibly TRBD2 for D (5 bases). Trimming took 3 bases from V and 0 from J, leaving 7 bases between them. CDR3 size: 15 residues. Germline loops: CDR1 SGHDT, CDR2 YYEEEE. In DNA, the CDR3 is TGTGCCAGCAGCTACGGGGTCTCTGGGGCCAACGTCCTGACTTTC. Its translation is CASSYGVSGANVLTF.

The V and J genes are TRBV6-1 and TRBJ1-2, with D maybe TRBD1 (5 bases). This CDR3 is built from 15 residues. Looked up from germline, CDR1 is MNHNS and CDR2 is SASEGT. Trimming removed 1 base from V and 3 bases from J, with 12 bases in between. The DNA for the CDR3 is TGTGCCAGCAGTGAAGAAGGGGAGGGCCACTATGGCTACACCTTC. Encoded protein: CASSEEGEGHYGYTF.

This rearrangement joins TRBV5-1 to TRBJ2-1; tentative D call: TRBD1 (5 bases). The V gene lost 2 bases and the J gene lost 8 bases, with 14 bases spanning the gap. CDR1 SGHRS and CDR2 YFSETQ come from the germline V gene. The CDR3 has 14 amino acids. This chain's CDR3 is CASSFDWGRDEQFF. Written as DNA, the CDR3 is TGCGCCAGCAGCTTTGATTGGGGCCGGGATGAGCAGTTCTTC.

V and J are TRBV10-2 and TRBJ1-1; tentatively, D is TRBD1 (5 bases). CDR3 length equals 13 residues. V lost 4 bases to trimming and J lost 5 bases, with 11 bases between them. Germline V gene lookup returns CDR1 WSHSY and CDR2 SAAADI. The CDR3 loop is CASSGGRATEAFF. CDR3 nucleotide sequence: TGCGCCAGCAGTGGGGGCAGGGCGACTGAAGCTTTCTTT.